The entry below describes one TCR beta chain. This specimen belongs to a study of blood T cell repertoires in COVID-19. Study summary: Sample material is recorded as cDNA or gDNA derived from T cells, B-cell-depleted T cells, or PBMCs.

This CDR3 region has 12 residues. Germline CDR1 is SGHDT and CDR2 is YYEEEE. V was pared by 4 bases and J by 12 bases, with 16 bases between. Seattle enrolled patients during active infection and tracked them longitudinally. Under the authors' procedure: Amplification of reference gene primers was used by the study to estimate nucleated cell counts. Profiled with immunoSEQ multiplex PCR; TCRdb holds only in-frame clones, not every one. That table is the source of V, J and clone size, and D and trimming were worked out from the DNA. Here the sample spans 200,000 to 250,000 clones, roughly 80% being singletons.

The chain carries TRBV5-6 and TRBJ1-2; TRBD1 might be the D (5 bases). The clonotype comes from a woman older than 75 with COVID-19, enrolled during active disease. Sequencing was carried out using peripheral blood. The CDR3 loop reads CASSTTELSHTF. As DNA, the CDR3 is TGTGCCAGCAGCACGACAGAGTTGAGCCACACCTTC.